The 5 T cell receptor beta chains presented below share a single source sample, sequenced in a study of blood T cell repertoires in COVID-19. TCRdb keeps only in-frame clones here, not all; method: immunoSEQ multiplex PCR. The table lists approximately 160,000 clones, approximately 80% of them singletons, with approximately 5.4% in the top ten. Material for sequencing was PBMCs or T cells enriched from blood (not recorded which). These receptors all come from a man aged 40-50 years who had recovered from COVID-19.

The genes are TRBV5-5 and TRBJ1-5; TRBD1 matches 10 bases. The CDR3 extends over 15 amino acids. The J segment lost 6 bases and the V segment lost 2 bases, leaving 5 bases of the junction unmatched. Germline CDR1 reads SGHKS; CDR2 reads YYEKEE (reference sequence). The CDR3 coding sequence is TGTGCCAGCAGCTTAGCCGGGACAGGGGTTCAGCCCCAGCATTTT. Translation gives CASSLAGTGVQPQHF.

This chain connects TRBV14 to TRBJ2-7, with 7 nucleotides matching TRBD2. With 4 bases clipped from V and 5 bases from J, the junction kept 14 bases outside the gene matches. The CDR3 covers 16 residues. CDR1 is SGHDN, CDR2 FVKESK, per germline. CDR3 bases: TGTGCCAGCAGCCCCTTAGGTCGGGGGGAAAGGAACGAGCAGTACTTC. This encodes CASSPLGRGERNEQYF.

The chain has TRBV18 and TRBJ2-3; 10 positions agree with TRBD2. V trimming: 6 bases; J trimming: 4 bases; junction bases outside the gene matches: 7. The CDR3 extends over 15 amino acids. CDR1 KGHSH and CDR2 LQKENI come from the germline V gene. CDR3 sequence reads: CASSALAGGPDTQYF. The CDR3 nucleotides read TGTGCCAGCTCCGCATTAGCGGGGGGCCCAGATACGCAGTATTTT.

Only a few counts were recorded for this clone. Here the CDR3 reads CASSTWDSGANTEAFF. For the CDR3, the DNA is TGCGCCAGCAGCACCTGGGACAGCGGAGCGAACACTGAAGCTTTCTTT. The chain recombines TRBV5-1 with TRBJ1-1, with 7 bases that match TRBD1. The trim removed 4 bases at V and 1 base at J, leaving 10 bases unmatched. This CDR3 has 16 amino acids. The V gene's germline CDR1 is SGHRS and CDR2 YFSETQ.

This clone has just one count. The rearrangement links TRBV24-1 to TRBJ1-5; D is undetermined. CDR3 length equals 17 residues. V lost 4 bases, J lost 2 bases, and 17 bases lay in between. Germline V lookup: CDR1 KGHDR, CDR2 SFDVKD. CDR3 DNA sequence: TGTGCCACCAGTGACCCCGCTTCGGGAAAGGGCAATCAGCCCCAGCATTTT. Encoded protein: CATSDPASGKGNQPQHF.